This T cell receptor beta chain was retrieved from a study of T cell clonotyping in hematopoietic cell transplantation (dated by TCRdb to the early 2020s). With regard to the full study: A total of 135 blood samples were collected in the study from 35 consecutive transplant recipients and their related donors. Samples from roughly 5 patients were taken at acute graft-versus-host disease onset and compared with samples from patients who never developed GVHD. Patients were recruited between 2015 and January 2017 and followed until late 2020 or death.

TCR beta CDR3 regions were amplified from genomic DNA with the immunoSEQ assay, a bias-controlled multiplex PCR using V- and J-specific primers. A second PCR step added a proprietary barcode and Illumina adapter sequences to the CDR3 amplicons. An Illumina MiSeq instrument was used for sequencing of the CDR3 libraries. The study's own analysis went as follows. Export and quality control were done with immunoSEQ Analyzer 3.0, while downstream analyses used R Bioconductor and Immunarch. Only productive rearrangements within the normalized downsampled data set were used in the calculation of repertoire metrics. In the normalized cohort, clonotypes with more than 5 templates were defined as pathologically expanded. The Inverse Simpson Index served as the measure of repertoire diversity. The non-normalized data set was used for CMV-specificity analyses so that all clonotypes could be captured. Not all clones reach the TCRdb copy of this immuneACCESS table, which keeps in-frame sequences only. Checked studies attribute under half of the gap to unresolved V genes and leave the rest unexplained. V and J calls and clone size are as listed in that table; D and trimming were resolved from the DNA. For this sample there are roughly 9,000 clones; about 84% appear just once. The ten largest account for around 49% of the sample.

The V and J ends are trimmed by 2 bases and 2 bases, leaving 0 bases between them. Based on the germline V gene (reference sequence), the CDR1 and CDR2 sequences are SGHNT and YYREEE. Measured from the cysteine to the phenylalanine, the CDR3 is 11 residues long. Only the CDR3 part of the read is kept: 33 bases, read in frame from the first base. Summary of the overall study and its limitations: A decrease in recipient TCR diversity was observed after transplant, and a progressive increase in pathologically expanded clonotypes was seen from day 30 to day 180. Overlap with donor repertoires was found for only a small fraction of recipient repertoires, with over 97% found to appear de novo at the given depth. The sample size was limited, and because cells were not sorted, the contributions of CD4 and CD8 repertoires could not be separated. Broader TCR repertoire diversity after transplant was predicted by Inverse Simpson Index values from donors and from recipients before transplant.

About this clone itself: Its target antigen remains unknown. The record has no base qualities; no much larger clone is one base away.

The time point label, as the study defines it: recipient sample taken at acute GVHD onset. Recipient blood was collected about 28 days before transplant and at days 30, 100 and 180 after transplant. Nuclei Lysis Solution was used to extract genomic DNA from fresh or cryopreserved unfractionated peripheral blood mononuclear cells. Rearrangement joined TRBV5-4 to TRBJ2-3; the D segment cannot be called with confidence. The material was PBMCs, obtained at the time of graft-versus-host disease after allogeneic stem cell transplant. This clonotype was obtained from a male patient aged 60 to 75 who had an allogeneic stem cell transplant from an unrelated donor, so the T cells may come from the graft donor. Some clones in this sample may be carry-over from other donors' samples. The encoded CDR3 is CASSFTDTQYF. The nucleotides are TGTGCCAGCAGCTTCACAGATACGCAGTATTTT. Reference TRBV5-4 and TRBJ2-3 proteins supply the regions before and after the CDR3; the full variable domain is: ETGVTQSPTHLIKTRGQQVTLRCSSQSGHNTVSWYQQALGQGPQFIFQYYREEENGRGNFPPRFSGLQFPNYSSELNVNALELDDSALYLCASSFTDTQYFGPGTRLTVL.